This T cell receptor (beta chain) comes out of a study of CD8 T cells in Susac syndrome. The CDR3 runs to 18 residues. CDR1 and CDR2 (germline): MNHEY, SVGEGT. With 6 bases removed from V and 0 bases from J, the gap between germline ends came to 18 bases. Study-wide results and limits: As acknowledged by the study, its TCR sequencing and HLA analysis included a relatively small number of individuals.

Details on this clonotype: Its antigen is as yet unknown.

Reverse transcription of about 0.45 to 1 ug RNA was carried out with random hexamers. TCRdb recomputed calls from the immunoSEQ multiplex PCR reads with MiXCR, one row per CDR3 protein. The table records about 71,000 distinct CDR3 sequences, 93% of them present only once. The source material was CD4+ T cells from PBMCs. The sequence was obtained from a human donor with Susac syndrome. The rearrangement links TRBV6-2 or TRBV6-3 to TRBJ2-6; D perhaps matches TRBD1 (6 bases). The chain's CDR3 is CASRSPGQMYSGANVLTF. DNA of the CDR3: TGTGCCAGCAGATCTCCGGGACAAATGTACTCTGGGGCCAACGTCCTGACTTTC.